The entry that follows covers one T cell receptor (beta chain) sequence. Its matching antigen is unknown. Patients selected for sequencing had displayed CD8+CD57+ cell expansion by flow cytometry. Patient blood was sampled before any therapy had been received. The data stem from a study of CD8+CD57+ T cells in acquired aplastic anemia. Study as a whole: The study obtained an average of roughly 2.9 ug of DNA from sorted CD4+ and CD8+ cells. General study results and limits: Both patients and controls carried the same twenty-nine CD8+ CDR3 sequences.

CDR3 size: 16 residues. Trimming cost V 4 bases and J 1 base; bases outside gene matches: 4. CDR1 is SGHDT, CDR2 YYEEEE, per germline. Genomic DNA, serving as template, underwent TCR beta VDJ and CDR3 profiling. TCRdb called the reads again in MiXCR, with one record for every CDR3 protein. The sample contains 300,000 or so distinct CDR3 sequences, 56% of which appear only once. The TCR was taken from a human donor with aplastic anemia. Sequenced: sorted CD4+, CD8+, or CD8+CD57+ T cells (not recorded which) from PBMCs. V gene TRBV5-6 combines with J gene TRBJ2-1; 11 nucleotides align to TRBD1. The CDR3, as DNA: TGTGCCAGCAGCCCGCGGGACAGGGGGTCCTACAATGAGCAGTTCTTC. It specifies CASSPRDRGSYNEQFF.